The rows below give T cell receptor beta chains drawn from one sample of a study of cytomegalovirus exposure and HLA in healthy donors. Data came from immunoSEQ multiplex PCR; TCRdb stores just in-frame clones and leaves some out. The data hold about 150,000 clones, with roughly 80% observed a single time. Sequencing was performed on PBMCs. These receptors originate from a middle-aged woman in good health and CMV-seronegative. Both conserved end residues are part of each CDR3. The D gene is left open where the match is weak. Where a row states a size, it is once, few, many or the class of an expanded clone; other rows omit it.

V,length,size,D,J,CDR3,DNA
TRBV5-1,15,NA,TRBD1,TRBJ1-2,CASSSGETGAGVYTF,TGCGCCAGCAGCTCGGGGGAAACAGGGGCTGGTGTCTACACCTTC
TRBV9,14,few,NA,TRBJ1-6,CASSFSVRNSPLHF,TGTGCCAGCAGCTTTTCGGTCCGGAATTCACCCCTCCACTTT
TRBV19,12,NA,TRBD2,TRBJ2-5,CASAKEGREQYF,TGTGCCAGTGCCAAGGAGGGGAGGGAGCAGTACTTC
TRBV28,12,NA,NA,TRBJ2-2,CASKTLTGELFF,TGTGCCAGCAAGACTCTCACCGGGGAGCTGTTTTTT
TRBV19,14,NA,NA,TRBJ2-7,CASSTWLQGYEQYF,TGTGCCAGTAGTACCTGGCTACAGGGCTACGAGCAGTACTTC
TRBV7-3,17,NA,TRBD2,TRBJ2-3,CASSHGTSGVHTDTQYF,TGTGCCAGCAGCCATGGGACTAGCGGGGTTCACACAGATACGCAGTATTTT
TRBV7-3,16,NA,NA,TRBJ2-6,CASSIGSLAGANGLTF,TGTGCCAGCAGCATCGGGAGTTTGGCTGGGGCCAACGGCCTGACTTTC
TRBV7-3,15,NA,TRBD2,TRBJ2-6,CASSSRGAGANVLTF,TGTGCCAGCAGCTCCCGGGGGGCTGGGGCCAACGTCCTGACTTTC
TRBV30,13,NA,TRBD1,TRBJ1-1,CAWAETGFTEAFF,TGTGCCTGGGCGGAGACAGGGTTCACTGAAGCTTTCTTT
TRBV4-1,17,few,TRBD1,TRBJ1-5,CASSHDGPGTGYQPQHF,TGCGCCAGCAGCCACGACGGCCCCGGGACAGGGTATCAGCCCCAGCATTTT
TRBV28,14,NA,NA,TRBJ2-7,CASSYDRRKSEQYF,TGTGCCAGCAGCTACGACAGGCGCAAATCCGAGCAGTACTTC
TRBV7-9,15,once,NA,TRBJ1-1,CASSVRSQGDTEAFF,TGTGCCAGCAGCGTTAGGAGCCAGGGCGACACTGAAGCTTTCTTT
TRBV28,21,NA,TRBD2,TRBJ2-1,CASKLGLAGTSTLSSYNEQFF,TGTGCCAGCAAGTTAGGACTAGCGGGGACGAGTACCCTGAGCTCCTACAATGAGCAGTTCTTC
TRBV5-4,15,NA,TRBD1,TRBJ1-3,CASSLQGARGNTIYF,TGTGCCAGCAGCCTTCAGGGGGCAAGAGGAAACACCATATATTTT
TRBV18,15,NA,NA,TRBJ1-1,CASSPRSDSPDEAFF,TGTGCCAGCTCACCACGGTCCGACAGCCCGGATGAGGCTTTCTTT
TRBV20-1,11,NA,NA,TRBJ1-2,CSARGAYGYTF,TGCAGTGCTAGGGGGGCCTATGGCTACACCTTC
TRBV13,13,NA,NA,TRBJ1-1,CASSLGSYTEAFF,TGTGCCAGCAGCTTAGGGAGTTACACTGAAGCTTTCTTT
TRBV27,17,NA,NA,TRBJ1-1,CASSLKSMRQTNTEAFF,TGTGCCAGCAGTTTAAAGAGCATGAGACAAACGAACACTGAAGCTTTCTTT
TRBV10-1,11,few,NA,TRBJ1-1,CASPCASEAFF,TGCGCCAGCCCCTGCGCGTCTGAAGCTTTCTTT
TRBV21-1,15,NA,NA,TRBJ2-1,CASSNGTSGSNEQFF,TGTGCCAGCAGCAATGGGACTAGCGGGAGTAATGAGCAGTTCTTC
TRBV7-6,17,NA,NA,TRBJ2-5,CASSLASTRRDQETQYF,TGTGCCAGCAGCTTAGCGTCCACGCGTCGGGACCAAGAGACCCAGTACTTC
TRBV27,14,NA,NA,TRBJ2-6,CASSFSSGANVLTF,TGTGCCAGCAGTTTTAGCTCTGGGGCCAACGTCCTGACTTTC
TRBV7-8,17,NA,TRBD1,TRBJ2-2,CASSFPTGQINTGELFF,TGTGCCAGCAGCTTCCCTACGGGACAGATTAACACCGGGGAGCTGTTTTTT
TRBV7-3,14,NA,NA,TRBJ1-2,CASSPRRGTYGYTF,TGTGCCAGCAGCCCCCGAAGGGGGACCTATGGCTACACCTTC
TRBV5-1,16,NA,TRBD2,TRBJ2-5,CASSVSGTSEIETQYF,TGCGCCAGCAGCGTTTCCGGGACTAGTGAAATAGAGACCCAGTACTTC
TRBV7-9,16,NA,TRBD2,TRBJ2-3,CSSSLTTGRAIHTQYF,TGTTCCAGCAGCTTAACGACCGGGAGGGCCATCCATACGCAGTATTTT
TRBV19,18,NA,TRBD2,TRBJ2-7,CASSIKSVMGGISYEQYF,TGTGCCAGTAGTATAAAATCCGTTATGGGGGGGATCTCCTACGAGCAGTACTTC
TRBV11-1,17,NA,NA,TRBJ2-6,CASSHPRHLSGANGLTF,TGTGCCAGCAGCCACCCACGACACCTCTCTGGGGCCAACGGCCTGACTTTC
TRBV19,13,NA,NA,TRBJ2-7,CASSAGSYYEQYF,TGTGCCAGCTCCGCTGGGAGCTACTACGAGCAGTACTTC
TRBV20-1,11,NA,NA,TRBJ1-2,CSATGQYGYTF,TGCAGTGCAACCGGACAGTATGGCTACACCTTC
TRBV10-3,14,few,TRBD1,TRBJ1-3,CAIGDRASGNTIYF,TGTGCCATCGGAGACAGGGCCTCTGGAAACACCATATATTTT
TRBV6-7,17,NA,TRBD2,TRBJ2-4,CASSRFSGGSTKNIQYF,TGTGCCAGCAGCAGGTTCAGCGGGGGGTCTACCAAAAACATTCAGTACTTC
TRBV7-2,15,NA,NA,TRBJ1-1,CASSRLDRPNTEAFF,TGTGCCAGCAGCCGCTTAGACAGACCCAACACTGAAGCTTTCTTT
TRBV21-1,16,once,NA,TRBJ2-2,CAIPPPGQRYTGELFF,TGTGCCATCCCCCCGCCGGGACAGCGATACACCGGGGAGCTGTTTTTT
TRBV27,15,NA,NA,TRBJ1-4,CASSFGGPPYEKLFF,TGTGCCAGCAGTTTTGGGGGCCCCCCATATGAAAAACTGTTTTTT
TRBV19,16,NA,NA,TRBJ2-1,CASSTGPTGIHNEQFF,TGTGCCAGTAGTACGGGTCCCACAGGTATTCACAATGAGCAGTTCTTC
TRBV7-2,12,NA,NA,TRBJ2-1,CASSLILYEQFF,TGTGCCAGCAGCCTTATCCTCTATGAGCAGTTCTTC
TRBV7-3,15,NA,TRBD2,TRBJ2-1,CASSFVVAGAHEQFF,TGTGCCAGCAGCTTTGTAGTAGCGGGAGCTCATGAGCAGTTCTTC
TRBV19,15,NA,NA,TRBJ2-1,CASSIDGSSYNEQFF,TGTGCCAGTAGTATAGACGGGAGTAGCTACAATGAGCAGTTCTTC
TRBV27,15,NA,TRBD1,TRBJ2-7,CASSLSAQGVYEQYF,TGTGCCAGCAGTTTATCCGCCCAGGGGGTCTACGAGCAGTACTTC
TRBV27,13,NA,TRBD1,TRBJ2-5,CASRPGGIVKQYF,TGTGCCAGCAGACCAGGGGGCATAGTCAAGCAGTACTTC
TRBV29-1,11,NA,TRBD1,TRBJ2-1,CSGDRGNEQFF,TGCAGCGGCGACAGGGGGAATGAGCAGTTCTTC
TRBV11-2,15,NA,NA,TRBJ2-1,CASSLIQVRGNEQFF,TGTGCCAGCAGCCTAATACAGGTCAGGGGCAATGAGCAGTTCTTC
TRBV18,14,few,TRBD1,TRBJ2-2,CASSWTGNTGELFF,TGTGCCAGCTCATGGACAGGGAACACCGGGGAGCTGTTTTTT
TRBV5-4,15,NA,NA,TRBJ2-2,CASSPVGSVTGELFF,TGTGCCAGCAGCCCGGTCGGGTCGGTCACCGGGGAGCTGTTTTTT
TRBV7-2,15,NA,TRBD1,TRBJ2-7,CASSRWTGNSYEQYF,TGTGCCAGCAGTCGTTGGACAGGGAACTCCTACGAGCAGTACTTC